This T cell receptor beta chain derives from a study of T cell changes during pregnancy in multiple sclerosis. This table comes from immunoSEQ multiplex PCR, and its TCRdb copy is limited to in-frame clones, with some not included. The sample lists 40,000 to 50,000 clones, roughly nine tenths occurring once. CDR1 and CDR2 from the germline V gene are SGHDT and YYEEEE. Trimming took 0 bases from V and 5 from J, leaving 5 bases between them. This CDR3 region has 13 residues. This specimen was CD8+ T cells from peripheral blood mononuclear cells, taken after pregnancy. This sequence was found in a female donor with multiple sclerosis, enrolled in a pregnancy study. The V call is TRBV5-6, the J call TRBJ2-2; D gene unclear. In nucleotides, the CDR3 is TGTGCCAGCAGCTTGGGCAGTACCGGGGAGCTGTTTTTT. Translation gives CASSLGSTGELFF.